This entry concerns a single T cell receptor (beta chain). The source of the sample is a study of T cells expressing NK-cell markers. CDR1 and CDR2 (germline): MNHNS, SASEGT. The CDR3 is 17 residues long. TCRdb re-analyzed the 5' RACE reads; it lists each CDR3 protein once, without DNA. Recorded for this sample: approximately 550,000 distinct CDR3 sequences. This receptor was obtained from a man younger than 35 in good health. Sequencing was performed on blood T cells: a sorted CD56 or NKG2C T cell subset, CD4+ or CD8+ T cells, or bulk PBMC T cells (not recorded which). The gene calls are TRBV6-1 and TRBJ1-6; there is no DNA to check the TCRdb D call of TRBD1. The CDR3 spells CASSPIGASSYNSPLHF.